The 4 T cell receptor beta chains given below trace back to one sample, sequenced in a study of T cell clones after liver transplantation. Here immunoSEQ multiplex PCR was the method, and the copy in TCRdb shows in-frame clones only, minus some. The sample has approximately 100,000 clones, around 84% seen once; the top ten hold about 3%. Specimen: CD4+ T cells from blood, collected around 50 months after liver transplant. The receptors stem from a human patient who received a liver transplant. The T cells may partly be graft donor cells.

The J gene is TRBJ1-1, the V gene TRBV27; 9 bases agree with TRBD1. The CDR3 totals 15 residues. Per germline, CDR1 MNHEY and CDR2 SMNVEV (reference sequence). V shed 2 bases and J 4 bases; nucleotides not matched to a gene: 5. The CDR3 spells CASSLGTGSSTEAFF. As DNA, the CDR3 is TGTGCCAGCAGTTTAGGGACAGGGAGTAGCACTGAAGCTTTCTTT.

This rearrangement joins TRBV2 to TRBJ1-3, with TRBD1 as a possible D gene (6 bases). Trimming cost V 4 bases and J 3 bases, with 13 bases left between them. Germline V gives CDR1 SNHLY, CDR2 FYNNEI. CDR3 length: 15 amino acids. The CDR3 nucleotides are TGTGCCAGCAGTGTTTGGGGGCTGATTGGAAACACCATATATTTT. Its protein is CASSVWGLIGNTIYF.

This clone is medium-sized in the sample. The chain combines TRBV30 with TRBJ1-5; 7 bases agree with TRBD1. V lost 2 bases, J lost 2 bases, and 9 bases stayed unmatched. Germline V lookup: CDR1 GTSNPN, CDR2 SVGIG (reference sequence). The CDR3 is 16 residues long. The chain's CDR3 is CAWSPYRGVGNQPQHF. The CDR3 DNA follows: TGTGCCTGGAGTCCCTACAGGGGAGTGGGCAATCAGCCCCAGCATTTT.

The genes are TRBV20-1 and TRBJ2-7; D not certain. Between the trimmed V and J ends, which lost 6 bases and 3 bases, there was a span of 9 bases. Germline assignment: CDR1 DFQATT and CDR2 SNEGSKA (reference sequence). This CDR3 spans 11 amino acids. The CDR3 here is CSAPGNYEQYF. As DNA, the CDR3 is TGCAGTGCCCCGGGTAACTACGAGCAGTACTTC.